Included here is one T cell receptor beta chain sequence, with context. The data stem from a study of technical replicates of blood from a few donors. Germline CDR1 SNHLY, CDR2 FYNNEI. J gave up 7 bases and V 6 bases, and 10 bases lay outside the gene matches. The CDR3 covers 15 residues. The repertoire was sequenced with immunoSEQ multiplex PCR; TCRdb's copy has only in-frame clones and lacks some. The sample has 55,000 to 65,000 clones, 75% to 90% seen once. This receptor was obtained from a human donor in good health. Some clones in this sample may be carry-over from other donors' samples. Specimen: PBMCs. This chain links TRBV2 with TRBJ1-2, with 11 bases lining up with TRBD1. CDR3 DNA: TGTGCCAGCAGCAAAACCGGACAGGGGGCGTCTGGCTACACCTTC. This sequence encodes CASSKTGQGASGYTF.